Following are 17 T cell receptor beta chains from one sample sequenced in a study of blood T cells in healthy people across ages. Then a second PCR, running roughly 7 to 11 cycles, was carried out with a sample-barcoded 5' primer and a J-beta primer mix. Each CDR3 protein is one row after TCRdb ran MiXCR on the 5' RACE reads. The sample includes about 1.4 million distinct CDR3 sequences, around 59% seen only once; the top ten take 6.5% to 8.5%. The sequenced material came from blood. The receptor source for this set is a man aged 18 to 35 in good health.

The gene calls are TRBV12-3 or TRBV12-4 and TRBJ2-5; D ambiguous. Trimming stripped 6 bases from V and 0 bases from J, with 14 bases between. The CDR3 sequence is 15 residues long. In DNA, the CDR3 is TGTGCCAGCAGCCCCGCCCAAGGGTACCAAGAGACCCAGTACTTC. Its protein is CASSPAQGYQETQYF.

The chain recombines TRBV4-1 with TRBJ2-7; D tentatively reads TRBD1 or TRBD2 (5 bases each). The CDR3 is 16 amino acids. Germline V lookup: CDR1 MGHRA, CDR2 YSYEKL. Trimming took off 2 bases at V and 2 bases at J, with 16 bases between the two ends. CDR3 sequence: CASSQPSPGAAYEQYF. The CDR3 nucleotides are TGCGCCAGCAGCCAACCCTCTCCCGGGGCCGCCTACGAGCAGTACTTC.

This chain connects TRBV28 to TRBJ2-2, with TRBD1 matching 10 bases. CDR3 size: 18 residues. The V gene's germline CDR1 is MDHEN and CDR2 SYDVKM. J lost 3 bases, V lost 3 bases, and 10 bases had no gene match. The CDR3: CASSFPPRTGGYTGELFF. CDR3 bases: TGTGCCAGCAGTTTTCCCCCCCGGACAGGGGGTTACACCGGGGAGCTGTTTTTT.

The chain joins TRBV4-3 to TRBJ2-1, with TRBD2 matching 7 bases. The length of the CDR3 is 14 residues. Germline lookup yields CDR1 LGHNA and CDR2 YSLEER. Unmatched junction bases numbered 11, after V lost 9 bases and J lost 6 bases. The CDR3 DNA follows: TGCGCCAGTAGCGCTAGCGGAGCTATCAATGAGCAGTTCTTC. Protein product: CASSASGAINEQFF.

V and J are TRBV20-1 and TRBJ1-3, with TRBD1 matching over 9 bases. There are 15 residues in the CDR3. Germline-derived CDR1 and CDR2 are DFQATT and SNEGSKA (reference sequence). V dropped 2 bases and J dropped 4; count of bases not matched to a gene: 6. Here the CDR3 DNA reads TGCAGTGCTAGAAAGCCGGGACAGGGAGGAAACACCATATATTTT. Its protein product is CSARKPGQGGNTIYF.

The chain couples TRBV7-9 to TRBJ1-3, with D perhaps TRBD1 (5 bases). The ends were cut back, 4 bases at V and 4 bases at J, with 14 bases in the middle. The CDR3 contains 15 residues. The V gene's germline CDR1 is SEHNR and CDR2 FQNEAQ (reference sequence). The CDR3, as DNA: TGTGCCAGCAGCTCAAGTGGACACGGCGGAAACACCATATATTTT. It specifies CASSSSGHGGNTIYF.

The rearrangement links TRBV15 to TRBJ2-5; D is unresolved. Germline CDR1 reads LNHNV; CDR2 reads YYDKDF (reference sequence). There are 12 residues in the CDR3. Trimming removed 0 bases from V and 7 bases from J, with 6 bases in between. CDR3 nucleotides: TGTGCCACCAGCAGAGATCGAGCGACCCAGTACTTC. Its translation: CATSRDRATQYF.

The chain couples TRBV6-6 to TRBJ1-2; D is possibly TRBD1 (5 bases). Trimming stripped 6 bases from V and 4 bases from J, with 15 bases between. CDR3 length: 14 residues. CDR1 is MNHNY and CDR2 is SVGAGI in the germline V gene (reference sequence). The CDR3 sequence is CASSAIRDPYGYTF. The DNA of the CDR3 is TGTGCCAGCAGCGCCATCAGGGACCCCTATGGCTACACCTTC.

V usage is TRBV20-1 and J usage is TRBJ1-1, with 8 nucleotides matching TRBD1. V gave up 6 bases and J gave up 0 bases; unmatched junction bases: 6. Germline V lookup: CDR1 DFQATT, CDR2 SNEGSKA (reference sequence). The CDR3 consists of 14 residues. The CDR3 spells CSAPPQGVNTEAFF. CDR3 nucleotides: TGCAGTGCCCCCCCACAGGGGGTGAACACTGAAGCTTTCTTT.

The CDR3 nucleotides are TGTGCCAGCAGCACCGGCCCAACGGCTGATGCCAGTGTCTCACCCCTCCACTTT. This sequence encodes CASSTGPTADASVSPLHF. The V call is TRBV6-1, the J call TRBJ1-6; D is ambiguous. There are 18 residues in the CDR3. V was pared by 6 bases and J by 10 bases, with 28 bases between. CDR1 is MNHNS, CDR2 SASEGT, per germline.

The chain links TRBV10-3 to TRBJ2-3; 12 bases align to TRBD2. V trimming: 3 bases; J trimming: 1 base; junction bases outside the gene matches: 5. The CDR3 spans 17 residues. Germline CDR1 is ENHRY and CDR2 is SYGVKD. CDR3 coding DNA: TGTGCCATCAGTGACACTAGCGGGGGGCGGGGCACAGATACGCAGTATTTT. Its protein is CAISDTSGGRGTDTQYF.

In its sample, this clonotype was seen a few times. V and J are TRBV20-1 and TRBJ2-1; D is unclear. The germline V and J ends were trimmed by 1 base and 0 bases, with 19 bases remaining between them. This CDR3 contains 18 residues. Germline assignment: CDR1 DFQATT and CDR2 SNEGSKA (reference sequence). The CDR3 nucleotides read TGCAGTGCTAGAGGTTTGCCGCGGCGGACGAGCTCCTACAATGAGCAGTTCTTC. Encoded protein: CSARGLPRRTSSYNEQFF.

The chain joins TRBV12-3 or TRBV12-4 to TRBJ2-7, with 9 bases matching TRBD2. The J call is uncertain, as TRBJ2-5 better fits the DNA end. This CDR3 is built from 13 residues. CDR3 sequence: CASSVREGKTQYF. In DNA form, the CDR3 reads TGTGCCAGCAGTGTGCGGGAGGGCAAGACCCAGTACTTC.

V gene TRBV20-1 combines with J gene TRBJ2-4; 7 bases fit TRBD2. The J call could be wrong; TRBJ2-7 is a better fit for the DNA end. Germline assignment: CDR1 DFQATT and CDR2 SNEGSKA (reference sequence). The CDR3 is 15 residues long. The CDR3 DNA reads TGCAGTGCTAGGAGCGCGGGGAGGGCCCACTACGAGCAGTACTTC. It yields the protein CSARSAGRAHYEQYF.

The chain carries TRBV12-3 or TRBV12-4 and TRBJ2-7; the D is unclear. Trimming removed 7 bases from V and 6 bases from J, with 19 bases in between. The CDR3 is made up of 14 amino acids. Written as DNA, the CDR3 is TGTGCCAGCACCCTGGTGGGTCGTATGGGCGAGCAGTACTTC. The encoded protein is CASTLVGRMGEQYF.

Note on this clonotype: A read error may account for a junction end that differs from germline. The rearrangement uses TRBV2 and TRBJ1-1; D is unclear. The CDR3 consists of 14 residues. Germline V gives CDR1 SNHLY, CDR2 FYNNEI. CDR3 sequence (DNA): TGTGCCAGCAGGCTGACCCACATAAACACTGAGGCTTTCTTT. It yields the protein CASRLTHINTEAFF.

The chain is built from TRBV7-2 and TRBJ2-3, with 10 bases fitting TRBD2. Germline CDR1 and CDR2: SGHTA and FQGNSA. The CDR3 has 17 amino acids. The J segment lost 0 bases and the V segment lost 3 bases, leaving 6 bases of the junction unmatched. The CDR3 region is CASSFLSGGASTDTQYF. CDR3 nucleotide sequence: TGTGCCAGCAGCTTTTTAAGCGGGGGGGCTAGCACAGATACGCAGTATTTT.